Shown below are 18 T cell receptor beta chains from a single sample sequenced in a study of blood T cell repertoires in COVID-19. The assay was immunoSEQ multiplex PCR, and TCRdb's table has in-frame clones only and misses some. Of approximately 150,000 clones in the sample, about nine tenths were seen once. Sequenced: PBMCs or T cells enriched from blood (not recorded which). Source of these receptors: a man between 60 and 75 years old who had recovered from COVID-19.

This chain connects TRBV14 to TRBJ2-2; D call uncertain. V dropped 6 bases and J dropped 8 bases, with 19 bases sitting between them. Looked up from germline, CDR1 is SGHDN and CDR2 is FVKESK. The CDR3 spans 15 residues. CDR3 sequence (DNA): TGTGCCAGCAGTCCTATGGCGGCTCTTGCGGGGGAGCTGTTTTTT. It translates to CASSPMAALAGELFF.

The chain employs TRBV28 and TRBJ1-5; no reliable D call. The V end was cut by 7 bases, the J end by 0 bases, with 16 bases between. The CDR3 is made up of 16 amino acids. CDR1 is MDHEN and CDR2 is SYDVKM in the germline V gene. The CDR3 sequence is CASKRGSASSNQPQHF. The CDR3 DNA follows: TGTGCCAGCAAAAGAGGTTCGGCGAGTAGCAATCAGCCCCAGCATTTT.

This chain joins TRBV9 and TRBJ1-6; tentatively, D is TRBD1 (6 bases). This CDR3 contains 13 residues. CDR1 is SGDLS, CDR2 YYNGEE, per germline. V lost 3 bases to trimming and J lost 10 bases, with 11 bases between them. The CDR3 region is CASSAYRDSPLHF. CDR3 nucleotides: TGTGCCAGCAGCGCATACAGGGACTCACCCCTCCACTTT.

The rearrangement links TRBV21-1 to TRBJ2-2; the table gives TRBD2 as D, unverified against the DNA. TRBV21-1 is a recognized pseudogene. The CDR3 sequence is 16 residues long. The CDR3 loop is CASSKAKAENTGELFF. Here the CDR3 DNA reads TGTGCCAGCAGCAAAGCGAAGGCGGAGAACACCGGGGAGCTGTTTTTT.

The chain has TRBV6-1 and TRBJ1-2; 7 bases align to TRBD1. CDR1 MNHNS and CDR2 SASEGT come from the germline V gene. The CDR3 spans 13 residues. J lost 8 bases, V lost 1 base, and 4 bases had no gene match. CDR3 protein: CASSEGDRRGYTF. The CDR3 nucleotides read TGTGCCAGCAGTGAAGGGGACAGACGCGGCTACACCTTC.

This chain joins TRBV18 and TRBJ1-1, with D unclear. From germline, CDR1 is KGHSH and CDR2 LQKENI. The CDR3 runs 13 residues. Trimming left V 5 bases short and J 1 base short, with 8 bases between. The CDR3 region is CASSDNKNTEAFF. In DNA form, the CDR3 reads TGTGCCAGCTCAGATAACAAGAACACTGAAGCTTTCTTT. Full variable domain (outside the CDR3, taken from reference TRBV18 and TRBJ1-1): NAGVMQNPRHLVRRRGQEARLRCSPMKGHSHVYWYRQLPEEGLKFMVYLQKENIIDESGMPKERFSAEFPKEGPSILRIQQVVRGDSAAYFCASSDNKNTEAFFGQGTRLTVV.

The chain couples TRBV6-5 to TRBJ2-3; TRBD2 aligns across 8 bases. The trim removed 7 bases at V and 8 bases at J, leaving 11 bases unmatched. Germline CDR1 MNHEY, CDR2 SVGAGI. CDR3 length: 14 amino acids. The CDR3 sequence: CASTLRGTSGTQYF. CDR3 bases: TGTGCCAGCACCCTCCGGGGGACTAGTGGTACGCAGTATTTT.

The chain combines TRBV2 with TRBJ1-1, with a tentative D call TRBD1 (5 bases). V was cut by 4 bases and J by 1 base, with 16 bases left in between. The CDR3 runs to 16 residues. Germline V CDR1 and CDR2: SNHLY, FYNNEI. The CDR3 here is CASSVAGNRGNTEAFF. The CDR3 region has the DNA TGTGCCAGCAGTGTTGCGGGGAATAGGGGGAACACTGAAGCTTTCTTT.

CDR3 loop: CASSESHSYNEQFF. The DNA for the CDR3 is TGCGCCAGCAGTGAGTCCCACTCCTACAATGAGCAGTTCTTC. The V call is TRBV10-1, the J call TRBJ2-1, with unresolved D. CDR3 length equals 14 residues. Germline V gene data show CDR1 as WNHNN and CDR2 as SYGVQD (reference sequence). Trimming cost V 0 bases and J 0 bases, with 3 bases left between them.

The rearrangement links TRBV13 to TRBJ2-5; TRBD2 aligns across 11 bases. V lost 5 bases to trimming and J lost 2 bases; unmatched junction nucleotides: 7. The length of the CDR3 is 16 residues. CDR1 is PRHDT, CDR2 FYEKMQ, per germline (reference sequence). CDR3 sequence (DNA): TGTGCCAGCAGCCCAGGGGGGACTAGCGGACAAGAGACCCAGTACTTC. It codes for CASSPGGTSGQETQYF.

The chain joins TRBV28 to TRBJ2-5; D unclear. Germline CDR1 MDHEN, CDR2 SYDVKM. Deletions cut 5 bases from V and 2 bases from J, with 6 bases between. The CDR3 covers 12 residues. CDR3 sequence: CASSRLQETQYF. Written as DNA, the CDR3 is TGTGCCAGCAGTCGACTTCAAGAGACCCAGTACTTC.

The V gene is TRBV1, the J gene TRBJ2-7; no check of the table's D call, TRBD2, against the DNA was made. TRBV1 is a pseudogene segment. The CDR3 totals 15 residues. The CDR3 here is CTSSQGLAGGHEQYF. DNA of the CDR3: TGCACCAGCAGCCAGGGACTAGCGGGGGGCCACGAGCAGTACTTC.

V is TRBV4-1 and J is TRBJ2-5; 11 bases agree with TRBD2. Trimming cost V 3 bases and J 2 bases; bases outside gene matches: 11. In germline, CDR1 is MGHRA, CDR2 YSYEKL. The CDR3 contains 18 residues. The DNA for the CDR3 is TGCGCCAGCAGCCAGATCACTAGCGGGGGCTCGGGGCAAGAGACCCAGTACTTC. Translated: CASSQITSGGSGQETQYF.

This clone was seen just once. The rearrangement links TRBV2 to TRBJ1-6, with TRBD1 as a possible D gene (6 bases). With 3 bases removed from V and 6 bases from J, the gap between germline ends came to 12 bases. Per germline, CDR1 SNHLY and CDR2 FYNNEI. CDR3 length: 15 residues. The CDR3 here is CASSEGPDSNSPLHF. DNA of the CDR3: TGTGCCAGCAGTGAGGGCCCGGACAGTAATTCACCCCTCCACTTT.

Turning to this clone: A junction end diverges from the germline sequence, so it may reflect a read error. The V call is TRBV7-7, the J call TRBJ2-1; D unclear. CDR1 is SSHAT and CDR2 is FNYEAQ in the germline V gene (reference sequence). The CDR3 is 15 residues long. The DNA for the CDR3 is TGTGCTAGCAGCCCCGGATGGAGCTCCTACAATGAGCAGTTCTTC. Its translation: CASSPGWSSYNEQFF.

This sequence joins TRBV19 and TRBJ1-6; 7 bases line up with TRBD1. This CDR3 spans 13 amino acids. Trimming at V came to 5 bases and at J to 10 bases, leaving 5 bases not matched to a gene. Germline CDR1 LNHDA, CDR2 SQIVND (reference sequence). This CDR3 reads CASSGNRGSPLHF. The CDR3 nucleotides are TGTGCCAGTAGTGGAAACAGGGGATCACCCCTCCACTTT.

The chain carries TRBV7-8 and TRBJ1-1, with TRBD1 matching over 7 bases. Germline V gives CDR1 SGHVS, CDR2 FQNEAQ. V lost 6 bases to trimming and J lost 2 bases; unmatched junction nucleotides: 3. There are 13 residues in the CDR3. CDR3 coding DNA: TGTGCCAGCAGTCGACAGGGCAACACTGAAGCTTTCTTT. It specifies CASSRQGNTEAFF.

In this sample, this clone turned up once. The chain couples TRBV9 to TRBJ1-4, with D tentatively TRBD1 (5 bases). The CDR3 sequence is 15 residues long. V gave up 0 bases and J gave up 3 bases, with 9 bases separating them. Germline CDR1 SGDLS, CDR2 YYNGEE. The CDR3: CASSVGGRSNEKLFF. CDR3 bases: TGTGCCAGCAGCGTAGGGGGCAGATCTAATGAAAAACTGTTTTTT. Using reference TRBV9 and TRBJ1-4 for the parts outside the CDR3, the full variable domain is DSGVTQTPKHLITATGQRVTLRCSPRSGDLSVYWYQQSLDQGLQFLIQYYNGEERAKGNILERFSAQQFPDLHSELNLSSLELGDSALYFCASSVGGRSNEKLFFGSGTQLSVL.